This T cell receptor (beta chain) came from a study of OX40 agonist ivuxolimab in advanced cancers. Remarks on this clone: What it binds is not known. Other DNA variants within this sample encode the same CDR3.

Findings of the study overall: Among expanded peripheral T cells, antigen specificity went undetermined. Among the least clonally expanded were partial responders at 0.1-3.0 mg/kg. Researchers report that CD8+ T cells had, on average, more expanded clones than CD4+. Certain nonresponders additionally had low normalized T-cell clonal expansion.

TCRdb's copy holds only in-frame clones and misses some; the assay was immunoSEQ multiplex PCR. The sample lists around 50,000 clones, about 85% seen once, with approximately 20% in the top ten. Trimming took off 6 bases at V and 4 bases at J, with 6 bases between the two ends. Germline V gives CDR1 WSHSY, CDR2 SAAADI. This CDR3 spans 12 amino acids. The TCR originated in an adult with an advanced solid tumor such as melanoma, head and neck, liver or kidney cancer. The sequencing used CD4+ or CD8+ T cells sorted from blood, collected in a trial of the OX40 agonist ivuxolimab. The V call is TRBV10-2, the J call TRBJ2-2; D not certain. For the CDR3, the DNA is TGCGCCAGCAGAGCGCCCACCGGGGAGCTGTTTTTT. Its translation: CASRAPTGELFF.